The clone carrying this T cell receptor beta chain showed up just a few times. The entry originates in a study of T-cell reconstitution after alpha-beta-depleted transplantation in children. Trimming removed 8 bases at V and 2 bases at J, with 9 bases between. The CDR3 is made up of 12 amino acids. Germline V CDR1 and CDR2: SNHLY, FYNNEI. A library of TCRbeta sequences, prepared with unique molecular identifiers, was generated. TCRdb re-derived calls from the PCR reads in MiXCR, one entry per CDR3 protein. The repertoire holds around 380,000 distinct CDR3 sequences, with 9.5% to 13% as singletons. The rearrangement uses TRBV2 and TRBJ1-2, with D possibly matching TRBD1 (6 bases). The source is a human donor who donated a stem cell graft to a child with acute myeloid leukemia. The input for sequencing was PBMCs from the stem cell graft donor, taken from the stem cell graft. This CDR3 reads CASRRGNYGYTF. The DNA of the CDR3 is TGTGCCAGCCGAAGGGGGAACTATGGCTACACCTTC.